There are a few counts of the clone carrying this T cell receptor (beta chain). The data were taken from a study of blood T cell repertoires in COVID-19. In the study overall: Samples of COVID-19 (acute and convalescent) were obtained from the United States, Italy and Spain. The cDNA or gDNA used as material had been derived from T cells, B-cell-depleted T cells, or PBMCs.

Original methodology: Reference gene primer amplification yielded estimated nucleated cell counts. Profiled with immunoSEQ multiplex PCR; TCRdb holds only in-frame clones, not every one. V, J and clone size derive from that table, while D and trimming were established from the DNA sequence. The data contain more than 110,000 clones, 80% to 85% of them singletons. The CDR3 contains 17 residues. Germline assignment: CDR1 SNHLY and CDR2 FYNNEI. V shed 6 bases and J 0 bases; nucleotides not matched to a gene: 7. This receptor was obtained from a woman in her sixties or seventies with acute or convalescent COVID-19. Sequenced sample: peripheral blood. The chain recombines TRBV2 with TRBJ1-6; TRBD1 matches at 8 bases. The CDR3: CASRRLGQASYNSPLHF. The CDR3 coding sequence is TGTGCCAGCAGGAGACTGGGACAGGCCTCCTATAATTCACCCCTCCACTTT.